This T cell receptor (beta chain) was recorded in a study of CD8+ T cells in alopecia areata. Overall study: Patients in the study were on tofacitinib for 6 to 18 months, then off it for 6 months.

This clone appeared a single time. As for treatment: oral pan-JAK inhibitor, 5-10 mg twice daily. The V end lost 4 bases, the J end lost 1 base, and 13 bases lay between the germline ends. CDR1 GTSNPN and CDR2 SVGIG come from the germline V gene (reference sequence). The CDR3 has 14 residues. Once RNA had been extracted, it was reverse transcribed into cDNA to act as the sequencing template. Assay used: immunoSEQ multiplex PCR; TCRdb lists only in-frame clones, some missing. The table records about 110,000 clones, roughly 89% of them present only once. The receptor's source is a human donor with alopecia areata. The chain joins TRBV30 to TRBJ1-1, with D uncertain. Specimen: CD8+ T cells sorted from blood, collected at week 24, from a patient treated with tofacitinib. The CDR3 sequence is CAWKAREGNTEAFF. The CDR3 region has the DNA TGTGCCTGGAAGGCCCGGGAGGGGAACACTGAAGCTTTCTTT.